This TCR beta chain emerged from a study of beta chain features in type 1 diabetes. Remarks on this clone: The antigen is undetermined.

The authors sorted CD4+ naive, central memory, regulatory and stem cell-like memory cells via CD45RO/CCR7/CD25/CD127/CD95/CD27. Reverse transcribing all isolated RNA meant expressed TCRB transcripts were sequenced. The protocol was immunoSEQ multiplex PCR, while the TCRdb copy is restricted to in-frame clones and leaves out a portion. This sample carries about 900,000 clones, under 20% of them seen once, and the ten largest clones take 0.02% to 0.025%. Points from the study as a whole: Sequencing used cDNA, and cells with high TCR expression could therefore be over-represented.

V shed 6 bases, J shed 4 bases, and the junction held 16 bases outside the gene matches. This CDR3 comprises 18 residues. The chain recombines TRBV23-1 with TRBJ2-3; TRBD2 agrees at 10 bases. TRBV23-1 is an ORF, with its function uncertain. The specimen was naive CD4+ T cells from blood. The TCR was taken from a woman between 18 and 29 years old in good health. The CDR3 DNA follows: TGCGCCAGCAGGCCAGCGGGAGGGCACGAGGGCATCGCAGATACGCAGTATTTT. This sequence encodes CASRPAGGHEGIADTQYF.